The rows below give T cell receptor beta chains drawn from one sample of a study of blood T cell repertoires in COVID-19. Only in-frame clones appear in the TCRdb table, and some are missing; sequencing was by immunoSEQ multiplex PCR. The sample carries roughly 150,000 clones, roughly 73% recorded once. The sequencing sample was made of peripheral blood. These receptors were obtained from a man between 70 and 80 years old with acute or convalescent COVID-19. Both conserved end residues are part of each CDR3. The D gene is left open where the match is weak. Only some rows state a clone size, as once, few, many or a class for expanded clones.

j_call clone_size cdr3_length d_call v_call cdr3_nt cdr3_aa
TRBJ1-3 once 12 . TRBV5-6 TGTGCCAGCAGCTTGATATCAAACACCATATATTTT CASSLISNTIYF
TRBJ1-4 once 13 TRBD1 TRBV5-1 TGCGCCAGCAGCTCAGACGCAGGGGGAAAACTGTTTTTT CASSSDAGGKLFF
TRBJ2-5 . 14 TRBD1 TRBV24-1 TGTGCCACCAGTGATCCCGGGACAGGGGGGGGCCAGTACTTC CATSDPGTGGGQYF
TRBJ1-5 . 15 TRBD1 TRBV10-3 TGTGCCATCAGTGAGTCCGTGACAGGGGGTCAGCCCCAGCATTTT CAISESVTGGQPQHF
TRBJ2-3 . 15 TRBD1 TRBV27 TGTGCCAGCGCTAGGACAGGGGATATAACAGATACGCAGTATTTT CASARTGDITDTQYF
TRBJ2-2 . 17 TRBD2 TRBV2 TGTGCCAGCAGTTACGGACTAGCGGGAGGGGGCACCGGGGAGCTGTTTTTT CASSYGLAGGGTGELFF
TRBJ1-1 many 13 . TRBV3-1/TRBV3-2 TGTGCCAGCAGCCAAACATATAACACTGAAGCTTTCTTT CASSQTYNTEAFF
TRBJ2-5 . 15 TRBD1 TRBV7-8 TGTGCCAGCAGCACTGGACAGGGTGATGGGGAGACCCAGTACTTC CASSTGQGDGETQYF
TRBJ2-5 . 15 TRBD1 TRBV14 TGTGCCAGCAGCCCGGCAGAGTGGACAGGAGAGACCCAGTACTTC CASSPAEWTGETQYF
TRBJ2-7 . 16 . TRBV12-1 TGTGCCAGCAGCTTCGAGAGGACTAGCGGCCTGTACGAGCAGTACTTC CASSFERTSGLYEQYF
TRBJ2-7 . 16 . TRBV30 TGTGCCTGGAGAGATGGCCTCCTTTCCCAGACCTACGAGCAGTACTTC CAWRDGLLSQTYEQYF
TRBJ2-5 . 14 . TRBV9 TGTGCCAGCAGCGTAGCTCGGGGGCAAGAGACCCAGTACTTC CASSVARGQETQYF
TRBJ2-7 . 14 TRBD1 TRBV11-2 TGTGCCAGCAGCACCACAGGGGGAAGTTACGAGCAGTACTTC CASSTTGGSYEQYF
TRBJ1-6 . 15 . TRBV5-6 TGTGCCAGCAGCCCCCTCGGACAGACTAATTCACCCCTCCACTTT CASSPLGQTNSPLHF
TRBJ1-2 . 14 . TRBV5-1 TGCGCCAGCAGCTTGGGTGACAGCACATATGGCTACACCTTC CASSLGDSTYGYTF
TRBJ2-7 . 14 TRBD1 TRBV27 TGTGCCAGCAGAACGGCCGACAGGGGATGGGAGCAGTACTTC CASRTADRGWEQYF
TRBJ1-1 . 12 . TRBV18 TGTGCCAGCTCAACTCGAAACACTGAAGCTTTCTTT CASSTRNTEAFF
TRBJ2-5 . 15 TRBD2 TRBV5-1 TGCGCCAGCAGCTCGATACTAGCGGCACAAGAGACCCAGTACTTC CASSSILAAQETQYF
TRBJ1-5 once 13 . TRBV19 TGTGCCAGTAGTATAGATCGAGTTCAGCCCCAGCATTTT CASSIDRVQPQHF
TRBJ2-7 few 14 . TRBV5-6 TGTGCCAGCAGCTTGTACAGCCTCTCCTACGAGCAGTACTTC CASSLYSLSYEQYF
TRBJ2-5 . 13 . TRBV6-5 TGTGCCAGCAGTTACGGCAGGGCGGAGACCCAGTACTTC CASSYGRAETQYF
TRBJ2-5 . 13 . TRBV7-8 TGTGCCAGCAGCTTAACCACTCAAGAGACCCAGTACTTC CASSLTTQETQYF
TRBJ2-7 . 15 TRBD1 TRBV6-1 TGTGCCAGCAGTGACCGATCAGGACAGGGAGGCGAGCAGTACTTC CASSDRSGQGGEQYF
TRBJ2-1 . 14 . TRBV12-5 TGTGCTAGTGGTTTGGTCACTAGTAGTAATGAGCAGTTCTTC CASGLVTSSNEQFF
TRBJ1-4 . 13 . TRBV6-1 TGTGCCAGCAGTGAATTATTCCGGGGTACAAGGTTTTTT CASSELFRGTRFF
TRBJ2-5 . 14 TRBD1 TRBV19 TGTGCCAGTAGTGGGACAGGGGGCGCGGAGACCCAGTACTTC CASSGTGGAETQYF
TRBJ2-5 . 16 . TRBV7-9 TGTGCCAGCAGTCCCTCAGGGGGGACAGTCCAAGAGACCCAGTACTTC CASSPSGGTVQETQYF
TRBJ1-3 . 14 . TRBV6-5 TGTGCCAGCAGTTACGATCCGGCTGGAAACACCATATATTTT CASSYDPAGNTIYF
TRBJ1-2 . 9 . TRBV28 TGTGCCAGCAGGGGGCCCTCTTTCTTC CASRGPSFF
TRBJ2-5 . 16 TRBD2 TRBV11-3 TGTGCCAGCAGCTTAGGGACTAGCGGGACGAAAGAGACCCAGTACTTC CASSLGTSGTKETQYF
TRBJ1-2 . 13 . TRBV28 TGTGCCAGCACCACCGGTTCAATCTATGGCTACACCTTC CASTTGSIYGYTF
TRBJ1-2 . 16 . TRBV28 TGTGCCAGCAGTTCAGCGGCGGCTGGGGGGATCGGTGGCTACACCTTC CASSSAAAGGIGGYTF
TRBJ1-4 . 15 . TRBV19 TGTGCCAGTAACAAACAGGGTCGAACTAATGAAAAACTGTTTTTT CASNKQGRTNEKLFF
TRBJ1-1 . 14 . TRBV3-1/TRBV3-2 TGTGCCAGCAGCCGAGTAGACAGGAACACTGAAGCTTTCTTT CASSRVDRNTEAFF
TRBJ2-7 . 12 . TRBV11-3 TGTGCCAGCTCCAAAGGGGCGGACGAGCAGTACTTC CASSKGADEQYF
TRBJ1-2 once 14 TRBD1 TRBV9 TGTGCCAGCAGCGCGACAGGGGATAACTATGGCTACACCTTC CASSATGDNYGYTF
TRBJ2-3 . 13 TRBD2 TRBV30 TGTGCCTGGGGACTAGCGGGAGTGGATACGCAGTATTTT CAWGLAGVDTQYF
TRBJ1-6 few 14 . TRBV18 TGTGCCAGCTCACCAAGACAGGCTAATTCACCCCTCCACTTT CASSPRQANSPLHF
TRBJ1-4 once 13 . TRBV12-3/TRBV12-4 TGTGCCAGCAGGCCCCCGCAGGGGGAAAAACTGTTTTTT CASRPPQGEKLFF
TRBJ1-3 . 18 TRBD1 TRBV15 TGTGCCACCAGCAGAGACCCGGGACAGGGTTTATTAGCGGACACCATATATTTT CATSRDPGQGLLADTIYF
TRBJ2-5 . 14 TRBD1 TRBV30 TGTGCCTGGAGTCGGACAGGGGGCGCGAAGACCCAGTACTTC CAWSRTGGAKTQYF
TRBJ1-1 . 13 . TRBV5-1 TGCGCCAGCAGCATACAGGTAACCACTGAAGCTTTCTTT CASSIQVTTEAFF
TRBJ2-2 . 17 TRBD1 TRBV2 TGTGCCAGCACCCCTCCGCTGGGGACAGGGGCGGTCGGGGAGCTGTTTTTT CASTPPLGTGAVGELFF
TRBJ2-3 few 15 . TRBV5-1 TGCGCCAGCAGCTCCGGACTCACAAGCACAGATACGCAGTATTTT CASSSGLTSTDTQYF
TRBJ2-7 few 16 TRBD2 TRBV28 TGTGCCAGCAGCTCTCCTGGGCTAGCGGTCTCTGGTGAGCAGTACTTC CASSSPGLAVSGEQYF
TRBJ2-1 few 12 TRBD2 TRBV9 TGTGCCAGCAGCCCGGGGGGGCATGAGCAGTTCTTC CASSPGGHEQFF
TRBJ2-7 . 12 TRBD1 TRBV6-1 TGTGCCAGCAGTAGTCAGGGGGCGGAGCAGTACTTC CASSSQGAEQYF
TRBJ1-2 . 14 . TRBV3-1/TRBV3-2 TGTGCCAGCAGCCAAGGGGAGTCGAACTATGGCTACACCTTC CASSQGESNYGYTF
TRBJ1-2 . 14 . TRBV19 TGTGCCAGTGCTCAGGGGCGCTCTAACTATGGCTACACCTTC CASAQGRSNYGYTF
TRBJ1-1 few 12 . TRBV5-1 TGCGCCAGCAGCCGTCTAAACACTGAAGCTTTCTTT CASSRLNTEAFF
TRBJ2-1 . 14 . TRBV18 TGTGCCAGCTTCCAGGGGAATGGGAACAATGAGCAGTTCTTC CASFQGNGNNEQFF